This T cell receptor (beta chain) was observed in a study of OX40 agonist ivuxolimab in advanced cancers. CDR3 length equals 12 residues. V was cut by 3 bases and J by 5 bases, with 4 bases left in between. Germline CDR1 reads MNHEY; CDR2 reads SMNVEV (reference sequence). The protocol was immunoSEQ multiplex PCR, while the TCRdb copy is restricted to in-frame clones and leaves out a portion. This sample has roughly 20,000 clones, with 84% found just once. Sequenced material: CD4+ or CD8+ T cells sorted from blood, taken in a trial of the OX40 agonist ivuxolimab. This chain uses TRBV27 with TRBJ1-4; D unclear. The receptor's source is an adult with an advanced solid tumor such as melanoma, head and neck, liver or kidney cancer. CDR3 sequence (DNA): TGTGCCAGCAGTTTCAGGAATGAAAAACTGTTTTTT. Residues: CASSFRNEKLFF. The complete variable domain, with remaining parts taken from reference TRBV27 and TRBJ1-4, reads EAQVTQNPRYLITVTGKKLTVTCSQNMNHEYMSWYRQDPGLGLRQIYYSMNVEVTDKGDVPEGYKVSRKEKRNFPLILESPSPNQTSLYFCASSFRNEKLFFGSGTQLSVL.